These T cell receptor beta chains were read from a single sample in a study of metastatic and nonmetastatic thyroid tumors. MiXCR was used by TCRdb to re-call the PCR reads. The repertoire holds 25,000 or so clones, with around 15% as singletons. Sequencing used blood. These receptors originate from a male donor with papillary thyroid cancer or a benign thyroid nodule (not recorded which). Some clones in this sample may be carry-over from other donors' samples. The CDR3 runs from the conserved cysteine through the conserved F or W. A D gene is named only where the DNA matches it firmly. Only part of the rows carry a size: once, few, many, or a class if the clone is expanded.

V gene: TRBV11-2; J gene: TRBJ1-5; clone size: many; CDR3 length: 15; D gene: NA; CDR3 protein: CASSLDLGAGQPQHF; CDR3 DNA: TGTGCCAGCAGCTTAGATCTGGGGGCGGGTCAGCCCCAGCATTTT
V gene: TRBV20-1; J gene: TRBJ2-2; clone size: many; CDR3 length: 14; D gene: TRBD1; CDR3 protein: CSALDRLNTGELFF; CDR3 DNA: TGCAGTGCATTGGACAGGTTAAACACCGGGGAGCTGTTTTTT
V gene: TRBV28; J gene: TRBJ1-1; clone size: few; CDR3 length: 15; D gene: NA; CDR3 protein: CASSLGGCTNTEASF; CDR3 DNA: TGTGCCAGCAGCCTCGGCGGGTGTACGAACACTGAAGCTTCCTTT
V gene: TRBV4-1; J gene: TRBJ2-5; clone size: many; CDR3 length: 15; D gene: NA; CDR3 protein: CASSSFPRNQETQYF; CDR3 DNA: TGCGCCAGCAGCTCCTTCCCTCGAAACCAAGAGACCCAGTACTTC
V gene: TRBV28; J gene: TRBJ1-5; clone size: few; CDR3 length: 12; D gene: NA; CDR3 protein: CASRPSIPGLHF; CDR3 DNA: TGTGCCAGCAGACCTAGTATCCCGGGGCTGCATTTT
V gene: TRBV11-1; J gene: TRBJ1-1; clone size: many; CDR3 length: 13; D gene: TRBD1; CDR3 protein: CASSPYRGGVAFF; CDR3 DNA: TGTGCCAGCAGCCCTTACAGGGGCGGAGTAGCTTTCTTT
V gene: TRBV11-1; J gene: TRBJ1-1; clone size: NA; CDR3 length: 17; D gene: TRBD1; CDR3 protein: CASTSFPDRAENTEAFF; CDR3 DNA: TGTGCCAGCACTTCGTTCCCGGACAGGGCCGAGAACACTGAAGCTTTCTTT
V gene: TRBV25-1; J gene: TRBJ1-1; clone size: many; CDR3 length: 13; D gene: NA; CDR3 protein: CASSTTYNTEAFF; CDR3 DNA: TGTGCCAGCAGTACAACTTATAACACTGAAGCTTTCTTT
V gene: TRBV7-9; J gene: TRBJ1-2; clone size: NA; CDR3 length: 15; D gene: TRBD1; CDR3 protein: CASSITGGGGYGYTF; CDR3 DNA: TGTGCCAGCAGCATCACAGGGGGTGGCGGCTATGGCTACACCTTC
V gene: TRBV7-2; J gene: TRBJ2-6; clone size: many; CDR3 length: 16; D gene: NA; CDR3 protein: CASSPEGLAGANVLTF; CDR3 DNA: TGTGCCAGCAGCCCGGAGGGCCTCGCCGGGGCCAACGTCCTGACTTTC
V gene: TRBV2; J gene: TRBJ2-1; clone size: NA; CDR3 length: 14; D gene: TRBD2; CDR3 protein: CASRGLAGYNEQFF; CDR3 DNA: TGTGCCAGCAGGGGACTAGCGGGGTACAATGAGCAGTTCTTC
V gene: TRBV20-1; J gene: TRBJ1-6; clone size: medium-sized; CDR3 length: 13; D gene: NA; CDR3 protein: CSARYTGNSPLHF; CDR3 DNA: TGCAGTGCTAGATATACCGGGAATTCACCCCTCCACTTT
V gene: TRBV19; J gene: TRBJ2-1; clone size: NA; CDR3 length: 16; D gene: TRBD1; CDR3 protein: CASSTWTGRGFNEQFF; CDR3 DNA: TGTGCCAGTAGTACTTGGACAGGCCGTGGTTTCAATGAGCAGTTCTTC
V gene: TRBV5-8; J gene: TRBJ1-2; clone size: NA; CDR3 length: 15; D gene: TRBD1; CDR3 protein: CASSMGQGNTYGYTF; CDR3 DNA: TGTGCCAGCAGCATGGGACAGGGGAATACCTATGGCTACACCTTC
V gene: TRBV12-3/TRBV12-4; J gene: TRBJ1-2; clone size: many; CDR3 length: 14; D gene: TRBD1; CDR3 protein: CASSFGQGAGGYTF; CDR3 DNA: TGTGCCAGCAGTTTTGGGCAGGGGGCAGGTGGCTACACCTTC
V gene: TRBV7-4; J gene: TRBJ2-7; clone size: NA; CDR3 length: 14; D gene: TRBD1; CDR3 protein: CASSNYRGLYEQYF; CDR3 DNA: TGTGCCAGCAGCAACTACAGGGGGCTGTACGAGCAGTACTTC
V gene: TRBV27; J gene: TRBJ2-5; clone size: many; CDR3 length: 13; D gene: NA; CDR3 protein: CASSLSSLETQYF; CDR3 DNA: TGTGCCAGCAGTTTATCTAGTCTGGAGACCCAGTACTTC
V gene: TRBV9; J gene: TRBJ2-6; clone size: many; CDR3 length: 16; D gene: NA; CDR3 protein: CASSVAGGLGANVLTF; CDR3 DNA: TGTGCCAGCAGCGTAGCCGGAGGCCTGGGGGCCAACGTCCTGACTTTC
V gene: TRBV5-1; J gene: TRBJ2-3; clone size: NA; CDR3 length: 15; D gene: NA; CDR3 protein: CSSSLGLAVTDTQYF; CDR3 DNA: TGCTCCAGCAGCTTGGGGCTAGCAGTCACTGATACGCAGTATTTT
V gene: TRBV6-1; J gene: TRBJ2-1; clone size: few; CDR3 length: 13; D gene: NA; CDR3 protein: CASSNDRKAAQFF; CDR3 DNA: TGTGCCAGCAGCAACGACAGGAAGGCAGCTCAGTTCTTC
V gene: TRBV20-1; J gene: TRBJ1-4; clone size: NA; CDR3 length: 15; D gene: NA; CDR3 protein: CSASRPEQGNEKLFF; CDR3 DNA: TGCAGTGCTAGTCGGCCAGAACAGGGTAATGAAAAACTGTTTTTT
V gene: TRBV6-4; J gene: TRBJ2-1; clone size: many; CDR3 length: 15; D gene: TRBD2; CDR3 protein: CASSGTSGSYNEQFF; CDR3 DNA: TGTGCCAGCAGTGGGACTAGCGGCTCCTACAATGAGCAGTTCTTC